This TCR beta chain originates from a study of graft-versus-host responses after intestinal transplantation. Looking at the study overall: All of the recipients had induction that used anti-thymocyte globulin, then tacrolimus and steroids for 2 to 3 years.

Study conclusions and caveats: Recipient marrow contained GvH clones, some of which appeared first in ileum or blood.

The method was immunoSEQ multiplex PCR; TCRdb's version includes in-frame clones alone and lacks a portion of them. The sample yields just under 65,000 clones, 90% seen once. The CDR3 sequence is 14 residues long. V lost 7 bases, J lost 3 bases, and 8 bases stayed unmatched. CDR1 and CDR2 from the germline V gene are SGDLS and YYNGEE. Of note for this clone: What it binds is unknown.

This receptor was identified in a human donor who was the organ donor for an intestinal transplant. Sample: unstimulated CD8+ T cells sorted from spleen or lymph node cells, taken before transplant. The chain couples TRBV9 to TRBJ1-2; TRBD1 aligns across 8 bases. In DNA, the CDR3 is TGTGCCAGCGGCAGAGAGACAGGGGACTATGGCTACACCTTC. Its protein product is CASGRETGDYGYTF.